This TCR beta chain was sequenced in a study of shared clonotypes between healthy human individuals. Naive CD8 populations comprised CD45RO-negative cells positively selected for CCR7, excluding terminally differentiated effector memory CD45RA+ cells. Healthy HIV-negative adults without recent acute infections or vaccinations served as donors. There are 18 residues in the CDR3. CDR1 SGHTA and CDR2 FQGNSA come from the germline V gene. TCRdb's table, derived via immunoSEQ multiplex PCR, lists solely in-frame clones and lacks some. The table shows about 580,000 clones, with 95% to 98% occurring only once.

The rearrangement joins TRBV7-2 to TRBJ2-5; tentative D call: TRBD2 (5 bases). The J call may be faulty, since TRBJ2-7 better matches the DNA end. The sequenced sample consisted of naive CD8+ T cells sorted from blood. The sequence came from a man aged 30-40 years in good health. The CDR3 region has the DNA TGTGCCAGCAGCTTAGTAGGGCCTTATGGGAGATATGCGGACGAGCAGTACTTC. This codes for CASSLVGPYGRYADEQYF.